This TCR beta chain is from a study of T-cell memory formation after mild COVID-19. On the study more broadly: Most TCR clusters belonged to a single donor.

Trimming shortened V by 3 bases and J by 5 bases, and 5 bases separated the two germline ends. The CDR3 length is 11 residues. Each CDR3 protein is one row after TCRdb ran MiXCR on the 5' RACE reads. Among fewer than 95,000 distinct CDR3 sequences, around 13% were seen once, and the ten largest hold roughly a quarter. The rearrangement uses TRBV12-3 or TRBV12-4 and TRBJ2-7; D is unclear. The sequenced material came from PBMCs or a T cell subset sorted from them (not recorded which). This TCR was sampled from an adult woman who had mild COVID-19 (a few samples of this study predate the infection). Cell type and time point are not known. The CDR3 DNA follows: TGTGCCAGCAGTTTTCTGGACGAGCAGTACTTC. Protein sequence: CASSFLDEQYF.